The 6 T cell receptor beta chains below come from one sample, sequenced in a study of blood T cell repertoires in COVID-19. Only in-frame clones appear in the TCRdb table, and some are missing; sequencing was by immunoSEQ multiplex PCR. Of under 250,000 clones in the sample, around 83% were seen once. The sequenced sample consisted of peripheral blood. The receptors derive from a middle-aged man with active or convalescent COVID-19.

The V and J genes are TRBV5-1 and TRBJ2-1; TRBD1 is a possible D gene (6 bases). CDR3 length equals 15 residues. V was cut by 3 bases and J by 2 bases, with 12 bases left in between. The germline V gene encodes CDR1 SGHRS and CDR2 YFSETQ. The CDR3 bases are TGCGCCAGCAGCTCCCAGGGGTGGGCCTACAATGAGCAGTTCTTC. Amino acids: CASSSQGWAYNEQFF.

CDR3 in DNA: TGTGCCAGCAGTCCACAGGGAAACCCCGGCTACACCTTC. This sequence encodes CASSPQGNPGYTF. The chain combines TRBV12-3 or TRBV12-4 with TRBJ1-2; TRBD1 is a possible D gene (6 bases). The length of the CDR3 is 13 residues. V was pared by 5 bases and J by 8 bases, with 15 bases between.

The chain combines TRBV18 with TRBJ2-7; 7 bases match TRBD2. Germline V gene lookup returns CDR1 KGHSH and CDR2 LQKENI. This CDR3 has 16 residues. With 4 bases clipped from V and 1 base from J, the junction kept 10 bases outside the gene matches. CDR3 bases: TGTGCCAGCTCACGAACGGACCAGCGGGGATCCTACGAGCAGTACTTC. It encodes CASSRTDQRGSYEQYF.

The rearrangement links TRBV7-8 to TRBJ2-7, with 11 nucleotides matching TRBD1. Germline values: CDR1 SGHVS, CDR2 FQNEAQ. The junction had 6 bases not matched to a gene; V was cut back by 2 bases and J by 6 bases. There are 15 residues in the CDR3. CDR3: CASSLPGQGDFEQYV. CDR3 in DNA: TGTGCCAGCAGCTTACCGGGACAGGGGGACTTCGAGCAGTACGTC.

The CDR3 coding sequence is TGTGCCAGCAGCCTGGACAGCCGAGGGCTGTTTTTT. This gives the protein CASSLDSRGLFF. The rearrangement links TRBV3-1 (or the pseudogene TRBV3-2) to TRBJ2-2, with TRBD1 as a possible D gene (6 bases). This CDR3 contains 12 residues. V lost 4 bases and J 13 bases, leaving 13 bases between the germline ends. The germline V gene encodes CDR1 LGHDT and CDR2 YNNKEL (reference sequence).

The chain links TRBV27 to TRBJ2-2; 7 nucleotides agree with TRBD1. Germline trimming cut 2 bases from V and 4 bases from J; bases unmatched to any gene: 7. This CDR3 has 16 amino acids. Germline loops: CDR1 MNHEY, CDR2 SMNVEV (reference sequence). CDR3 sequence (DNA): TGTGCCAGCAGTTTACAGGGGGTTGTATCCACCGGGGAGCTGTTTTTT. This translates into CASSLQGVVSTGELFF.